This is a list of T cell receptor beta chains from one sample in a study of T-cell memory formation after mild COVID-19. MiXCR, applied by TCRdb to the 5' RACE reads, yields one record per CDR3 protein. The sample contains under 250,000 distinct CDR3 sequences, about 10% of which appear only once. The sample was PBMCs or a T cell subset sorted from them (not recorded which). Source of these receptors: a man between 18 and 35 years old who had mild COVID-19 (a few samples of this study predate the infection). Cell type and time point are not known. CDR3s include the opening cysteine and the closing phenylalanine or tryptophan. The order of the fields is clone size, J gene, V gene, D gene, CDR3 DNA, CDR3 protein. The D gene is left open where the match is weak. Size values are once, few and many counts, or a class for expanded clones, and some rows have none.

NA | TRBJ2-5 | TRBV5-1 | TRBD2 | TGCGCCAGCAGCTTGGTGCCTAGCGGGCAAGAGACCCAGTACTTC | CASSLVPSGQETQYF
few | TRBJ2-1 | TRBV12-3/TRBV12-4 | TRBD2 | TGTGCCAGCAGCCTTCTAGCGGGGGGCCAAAATAACAATGAGCAGTTCTTC | CASSLLAGGQNNNEQFF
NA | TRBJ1-3 | TRBV28 | NA | TGTGCCAGCAGCCTTTCGGGGATCTCTGGAAACACCATATATTTT | CASSLSGISGNTIYF
NA | TRBJ1-2 | TRBV28 | NA | TGTGCCAGCAGGAACTCCGGGCAGCCCACACTCTATGGCTACACCTTC | CASRNSGQPTLYGYTF
NA | TRBJ1-2 | TRBV10-1 | TRBD1 | TGCGCCAGCAGTGAGCCACAGGGGAGGAAAAACTATGGCTACACCTTC | CASSEPQGRKNYGYTF
many | TRBJ2-3 | TRBV4-2 | TRBD2 | TGTGCCAGCAGCCAAGAGGGACTAGCGACAGATACGCAGTATTTT | CASSQEGLATDTQYF
few | TRBJ2-7 | TRBV12-3/TRBV12-4 | NA | TGTGCCAGCAGTCCCCAACAGGGAGCCCACGAGCAGTACTTC | CASSPQQGAHEQYF
NA | TRBJ2-7 | TRBV5-1 | NA | TGCGCCAGCAGCTTGGGGGGGACAACCAGTTACGAGCAGTACTTC | CASSLGGTTSYEQYF
few | TRBJ1-2 | TRBV19 | NA | TGTGCCAGTAGTATATGGGGGAATTATGGCTACACCTTC | CASSIWGNYGYTF
NA | TRBJ2-5 | TRBV15 | TRBD1 | TGTGCCACCAGCAGGGTGGACAGGAAAGAGACCCAGTACTTC | CATSRVDRKETQYF
few | TRBJ2-5 | TRBV28 | TRBD1 | TGTGCCAGCAGTTCAATTGGCAGGGGGGAGACCCAGTACTTC | CASSSIGRGETQYF
few | TRBJ2-4 | TRBV11-2 | NA | TGTGCCAGCAGCTGGACGGGGGGCGACATTCAGTACTTC | CASSWTGGDIQYF
NA | TRBJ1-5 | TRBV4-3 | NA | TGCGCCAGCAGCCAAGGACTCAGGTCCGACAATCAGCCCCAGCATTTT | CASSQGLRSDNQPQHF
few | TRBJ2-1 | TRBV27 | TRBD1 | TGTGCCAGCAGCCGAAGGACAGGGCGAAGCTCCTACAATGAGCAGTTCTTC | CASSRRTGRSSYNEQFF
NA | TRBJ2-6 | TRBV5-1 | NA | TGCGCCAGCAGCTTGGGGAGGGAGAGCGTCCTGACTTTC | CASSLGRESVLTF
NA | TRBJ2-7 | TRBV10-2 | NA | TGCGCCAGCAGTGTCTCCTCCTCTCCTCTTGGGGCCTACGAGCAGTACTTC | CASSVSSSPLGAYEQYF
few | TRBJ2-1 | TRBV7-2 | TRBD1 | TGTGCCAGCAGCTGGGACAGGGCAAGGAATGAGCAGTTCTTC | CASSWDRARNEQFF
NA | TRBJ2-5 | TRBV10-3 | NA | TGTGCCATCAGCCAAACTACAGGAGAGACCCAGTACTTC | CAISQTTGETQYF
few | TRBJ2-6 | TRBV6-5 | TRBD1 | TGTGCCAGCAGAGGGACAGACCTCTCTGGGGCCAACGTCCTGACTTTC | CASRGTDLSGANVLTF
NA | TRBJ1-2 | TRBV20-1 | TRBD1 | TGCAGTGCTTTCATCCGGGACAGGGGGCACTATGGCTACACCTTC | CSAFIRDRGHYGYTF